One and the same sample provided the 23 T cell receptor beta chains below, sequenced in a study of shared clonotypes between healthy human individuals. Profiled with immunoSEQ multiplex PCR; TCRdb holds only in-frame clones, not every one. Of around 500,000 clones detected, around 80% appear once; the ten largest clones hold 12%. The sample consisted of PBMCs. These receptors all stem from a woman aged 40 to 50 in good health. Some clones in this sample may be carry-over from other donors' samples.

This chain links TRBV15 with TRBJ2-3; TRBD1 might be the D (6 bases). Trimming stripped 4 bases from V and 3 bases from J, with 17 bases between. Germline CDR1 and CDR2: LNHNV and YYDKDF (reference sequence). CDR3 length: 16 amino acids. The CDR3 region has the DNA TGTGCCACCAGCACCGTAACAGGGTTGGTGACAGATACGCAGTATTTT. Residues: CATSTVTGLVTDTQYF.

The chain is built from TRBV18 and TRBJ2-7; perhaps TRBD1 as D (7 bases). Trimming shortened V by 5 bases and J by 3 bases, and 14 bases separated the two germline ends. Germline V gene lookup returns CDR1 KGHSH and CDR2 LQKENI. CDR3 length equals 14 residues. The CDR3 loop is CASSGGTELYEQYF. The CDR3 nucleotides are TGTGCCAGCTCAGGAGGGACAGAACTCTACGAGCAGTACTTC.

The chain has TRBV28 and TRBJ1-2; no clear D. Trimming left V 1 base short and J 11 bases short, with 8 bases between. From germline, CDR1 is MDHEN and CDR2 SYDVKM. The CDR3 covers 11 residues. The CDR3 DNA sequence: TGTGCCAGCAGTTTATCAAGGGAGTACACCTTC. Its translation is CASSLSREYTF.

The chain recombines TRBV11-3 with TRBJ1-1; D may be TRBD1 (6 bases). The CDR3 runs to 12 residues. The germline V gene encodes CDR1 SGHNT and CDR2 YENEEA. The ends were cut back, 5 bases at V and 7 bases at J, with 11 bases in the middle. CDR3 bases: TGTGCCAGCAGCCGCGAGGGGGTTGAAGCTTTCTTT. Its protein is CASSREGVEAFF.

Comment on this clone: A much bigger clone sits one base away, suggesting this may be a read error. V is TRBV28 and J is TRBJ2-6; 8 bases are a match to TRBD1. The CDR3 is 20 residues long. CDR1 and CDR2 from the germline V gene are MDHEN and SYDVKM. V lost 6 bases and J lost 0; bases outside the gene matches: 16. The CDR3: CASRHPGAGGESSGANVLTF. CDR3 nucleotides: TGTGCCAGCAGGCATCCCGGGGCAGGGGGCGAAAGCTCTGGGGCCAACGTCCTGACTTTC. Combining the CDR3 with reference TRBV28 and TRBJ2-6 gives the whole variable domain DVKVTQSSRYLVKRTGEKVFLECVQDMDHENMFWYRQDPGLGLRLIYFSYDVKMKEKGDIPEGYSVSREKKERFSLILESASTNQTSMYLCASRHPGAGGESSGANVLTFGAGSRLTVL.

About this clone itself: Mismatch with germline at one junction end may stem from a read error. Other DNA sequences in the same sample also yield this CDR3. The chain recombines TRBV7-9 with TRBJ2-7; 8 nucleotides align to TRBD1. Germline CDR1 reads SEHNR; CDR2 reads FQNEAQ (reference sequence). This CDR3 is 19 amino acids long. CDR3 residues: CASSLAVRTGGLGSCEQYF. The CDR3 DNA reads TGTGCTAGCAGCTTAGCGGTGAGAACAGGGGGACTGGGGTCCTGCGAGCAGTACTTC.

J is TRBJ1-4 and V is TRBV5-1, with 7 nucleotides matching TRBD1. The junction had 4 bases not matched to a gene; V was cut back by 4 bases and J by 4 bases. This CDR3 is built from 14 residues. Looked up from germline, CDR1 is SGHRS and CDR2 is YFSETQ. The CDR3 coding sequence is TGCGCCAGCAGCACTGGGACAGTTAATGAAAAACTGTTTTTT. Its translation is CASSTGTVNEKLFF.

The CDR3 DNA reads TGTGCCAGCAGCTTAGTAACAGGAAAAGGGAATGAGCAGTTCTTC. Its translation: CASSLVTGKGNEQFF. V gene TRBV11-2 combines with J gene TRBJ2-1; a possible D gene is TRBD1 (5 bases). Germline-derived CDR1 and CDR2 are SGHAT and FQNNGV. This CDR3 has 15 residues. V was cut by 1 base and J by 7 bases, with 14 bases left in between. Complete variable domain (other parts from reference TRBV11-2 and TRBJ2-1): EAGVAQSPRYKIIEKRQSVAFWCNPISGHATLYWYQQILGQGPKLLIQFQNNGVVDDSQLPKDRFSAERLKGVDSTLKIQPAKLEDSAVYLCASSLVTGKGNEQFFGPGTRLTVL.

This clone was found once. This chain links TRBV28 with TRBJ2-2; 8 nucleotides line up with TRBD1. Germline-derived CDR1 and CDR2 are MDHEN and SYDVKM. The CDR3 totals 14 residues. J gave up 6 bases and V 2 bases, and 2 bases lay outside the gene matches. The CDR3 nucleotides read TGTGCCAGCAGTTTAAACAGGGGGGCCGGGGAGCTGTTTTTT. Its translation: CASSLNRGAGELFF. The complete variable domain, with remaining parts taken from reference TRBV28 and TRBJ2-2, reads DVKVTQSSRYLVKRTGEKVFLECVQDMDHENMFWYRQDPGLGLRLIYFSYDVKMKEKGDIPEGYSVSREKKERFSLILESASTNQTSMYLCASSLNRGAGELFFGEGSRLTVL.

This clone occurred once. The chain's CDR3 is CASSQAGGFGDTQYF. In nucleotides, the CDR3 is TGTGCCAGCAGCCAAGCAGGGGGCTTCGGAGATACGCAGTATTTT. The chain is built from TRBV4-2 and TRBJ2-3; 8 nucleotides match TRBD1. Germline V gene data show CDR1 as LGHNA and CDR2 as YNFKEQ. The trim removed 1 base at V and 5 bases at J, leaving 5 bases unmatched. This CDR3 is 15 amino acids long.

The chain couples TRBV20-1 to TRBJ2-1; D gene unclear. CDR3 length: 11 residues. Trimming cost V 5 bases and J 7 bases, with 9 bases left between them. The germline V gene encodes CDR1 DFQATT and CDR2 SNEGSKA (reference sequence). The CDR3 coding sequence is TGCAGTGCTTATTGGGAAAATGAGCAGTTCTTC. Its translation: CSAYWENEQFF.

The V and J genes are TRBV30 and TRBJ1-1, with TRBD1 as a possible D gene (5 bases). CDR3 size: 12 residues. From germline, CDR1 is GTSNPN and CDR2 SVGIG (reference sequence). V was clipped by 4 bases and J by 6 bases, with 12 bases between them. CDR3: CAWTPLQAEAFF. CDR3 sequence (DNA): TGTGCCTGGACCCCCCTACAGGCTGAAGCTTTCTTT.

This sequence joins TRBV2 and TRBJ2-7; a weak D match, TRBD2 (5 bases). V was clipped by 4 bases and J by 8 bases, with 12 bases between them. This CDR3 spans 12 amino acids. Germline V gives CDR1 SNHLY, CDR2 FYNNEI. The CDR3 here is CASSASSSQQYF. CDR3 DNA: TGTGCCAGCAGTGCTTCTAGCTCCCAGCAGTACTTC.

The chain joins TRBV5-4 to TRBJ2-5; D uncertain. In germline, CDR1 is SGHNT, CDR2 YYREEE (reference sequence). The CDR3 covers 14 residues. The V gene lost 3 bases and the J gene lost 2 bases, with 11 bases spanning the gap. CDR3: CASSSDLGQETQYF. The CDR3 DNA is TGTGCCAGCAGCTCTGACTTGGGGCAAGAGACCCAGTACTTC.

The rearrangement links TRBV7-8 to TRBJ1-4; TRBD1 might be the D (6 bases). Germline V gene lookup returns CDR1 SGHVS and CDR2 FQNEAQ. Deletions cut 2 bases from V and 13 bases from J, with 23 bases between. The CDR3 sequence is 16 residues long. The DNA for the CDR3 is TGTGCCAGCAGCTTACAAGGGGGGGTGAAGACTGATGGACTGTTTTTT. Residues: CASSLQGGVKTDGLFF.

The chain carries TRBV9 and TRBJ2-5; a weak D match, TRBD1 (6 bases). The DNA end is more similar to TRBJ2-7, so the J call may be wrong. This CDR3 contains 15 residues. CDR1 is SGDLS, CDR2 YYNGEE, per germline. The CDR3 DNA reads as TGTGCCAGCAGCGCCCAACAGGGACCAACCTACGAGCAGTACTTC. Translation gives CASSAQQGPTYEQYF.

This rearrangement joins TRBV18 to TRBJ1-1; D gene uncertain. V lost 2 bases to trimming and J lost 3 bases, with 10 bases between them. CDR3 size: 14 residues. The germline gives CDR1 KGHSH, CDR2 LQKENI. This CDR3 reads CASSPETGDTEAFF. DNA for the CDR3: TGTGCCAGCTCACCAGAGACTGGGGACACTGAAGCTTTCTTT.

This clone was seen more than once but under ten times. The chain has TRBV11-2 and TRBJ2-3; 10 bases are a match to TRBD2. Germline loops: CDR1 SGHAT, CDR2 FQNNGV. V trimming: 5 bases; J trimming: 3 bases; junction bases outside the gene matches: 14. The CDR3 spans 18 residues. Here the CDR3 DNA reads TGTGCCAGCAGCCGGAGGTTGCTAGCGGGAGCCAGAACAGATACGCAGTATTTT. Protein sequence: CASSRRLLAGARTDTQYF.

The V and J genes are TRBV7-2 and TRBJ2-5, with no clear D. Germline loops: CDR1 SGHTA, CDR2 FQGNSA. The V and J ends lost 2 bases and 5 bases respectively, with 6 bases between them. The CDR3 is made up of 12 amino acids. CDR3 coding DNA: TGTGCCAGCAGCTTACTTATCGAGACCCAGTACTTC. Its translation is CASSLLIETQYF.

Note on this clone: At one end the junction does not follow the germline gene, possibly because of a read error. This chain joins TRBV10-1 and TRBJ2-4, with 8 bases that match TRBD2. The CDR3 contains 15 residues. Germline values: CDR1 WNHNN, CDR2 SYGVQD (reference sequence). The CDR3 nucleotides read TGCGCCAGCGAGAGTAGCGGGACCGCCAAAAACATTCGGTACTTC. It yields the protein CASESSGTAKNIRYF.

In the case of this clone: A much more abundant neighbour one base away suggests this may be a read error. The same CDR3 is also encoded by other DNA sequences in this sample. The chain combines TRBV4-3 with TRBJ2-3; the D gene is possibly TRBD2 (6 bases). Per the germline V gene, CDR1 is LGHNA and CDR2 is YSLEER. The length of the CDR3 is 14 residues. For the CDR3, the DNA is TGCGCCAGTAGCCAATCCGGCCGGGGGGATACGCAGTATTTT. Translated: CASSQSGRGDTQYF.

The CDR3 protein is CASNRAGDGRLCTDTQYF. CDR3 bases: TGTGCCAGCAACCGGGCCGGGGACGGGCGACTTTGCACAGATACGCAGTATTTT. The V and J genes are TRBV21-1 and TRBJ2-3. TRBV21-1 is a listed pseudogene. The CDR3 has 18 amino acids.

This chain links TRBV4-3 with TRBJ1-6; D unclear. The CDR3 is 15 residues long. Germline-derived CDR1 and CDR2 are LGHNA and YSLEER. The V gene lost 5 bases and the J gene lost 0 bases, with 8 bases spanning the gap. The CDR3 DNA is TGCGCCAGCAGCAAGTCGAGCTCCTATAATTCACCCCTCCACTTT. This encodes CASSKSSSYNSPLHF.